The subject of this entry is one TCR beta chain. What it recognizes is unknown. The assay was immunoSEQ multiplex PCR, and TCRdb's table has in-frame clones only and misses some. Among tens of thousands of clones listed, 90% were seen once. The time point denotes: cycle 4 day 1 (C4D1), after 6 weeks of nivolumab. Relapses following autologous stem cell transplantation were seen in all patients, with brentuximab vedotin exposure varying. The data belong to a study of PD-1 blockade in classical Hodgkin lymphoma. Overall study results and limits: Reports indicated that newly diagnosed patients had lower baseline TCR diversity than healthy donors did. Whoever responded completely had baseline diversity much like that seen in newly diagnosed patients.

Germline V gives CDR1 MDHEN, CDR2 SYDVKM. This CDR3 spans 16 amino acids. V dropped 3 bases and J dropped 3 bases, with 18 bases sitting between them. The specimen comprised peripheral blood mononuclear cells (PBMCs), sampled before the fourth cycle of nivolumab. The origin of this receptor is a human donor with classical Hodgkin lymphoma. This chain connects TRBV28 to TRBJ2-7, with D perhaps TRBD2 (6 bases). The CDR3 region has the DNA TGTGCCAGCAGTTTCCCCCCCGATGAGGGAGGCTACGAGCAGTACTTC. It is translated as CASSFPPDEGGYEQYF.